The entry below describes one T cell receptor (beta chain). What this receptor recognizes is not known. Per-nucleotide qualities are absent, and no much larger clonotype sits a single base away. The data stem from a study of blood T cell repertoires in COVID-19 (dated by TCRdb to the early 2020s). Regarding the study in general: Collaborator samples came from the United States, Italy and Spain and covered acute and convalescent phases of COVID-19. The samples were drawn from the first 160 participants of the ongoing ImmuneRACE study and from under 1,500 subjects provided by 6 global collaborators. A freely available public database, intended as a resource for researchers studying the immune response to SARS-CoV-2, is where the repertoires were released. The prospective study material was composed of cDNA or gDNA derived from T cells, B-cell-depleted T cells, or PBMCs. Where HLA class I and class II types were available, the types were taken from metadata supplied by the sample provider, not from assay-based typing. Deeply sampled blood TCRbeta repertoires from subjects exposed to, actively infected with, or recovered from COVID-19 were included in the dataset. A de-identified subject ID, COVID-19 status, age in years and sex were almost always included in the sample metadata. Overall study results and their limits: The amount of clinical and demographic metadata varied by source and participant and was provided uncurated.

The immunoSEQ Assay, a bias-controlled multiplex PCR, was used to amplify TCRbeta CDR3 regions from genomic DNA. Per the authors' processing: Nucleated cell counts per sample were estimated from amplification of reference gene primers within the assay. To quantify the absolute abundance of each unique TCRbeta CDR3 rearrangement, sequence reads were collapsed and filtered. Productive Simpson clonality was computed per sample as the square root of Simpson's diversity index over productive rearrangements. Drawn from immuneACCESS, this table holds only the in-frame rearrangements with V and J called that TCRdb kept. Clones are partly lost; checked studies trace under half to an unresolved V gene and leave the rest unexplained. The DNA gave D and trimming, while V, J and clone size come from that table. For this sample there are around 130,000 clones; more than 70% appear just once. 6.5% to 9% of the sample rests with the top ten.

CDR1 MDHEN and CDR2 SYDVKM were looked up in the germline V gene. Here V drops 3 bases and J drops 2 bases, and the junction holds 7 bases not matched to any gene. There are 16 amino acids in the CDR3, from cysteine to phenylalanine inclusive. CDR3 DNA is the only sequence kept; it has 48 bases, read in frame from the first base. Collaborating institutions collected whole blood in K2EDTA tubes following their own protocols. For TCRbeta analysis, collaborators shipped samples as frozen whole blood, isolated PBMCs, or DNA extracted from either of those sample types. The rearrangement joined TRBV28 to TRBJ2-7; the central 10 bases match TRBD2. This receptor was identified in a human donor in a cohort sampled during active COVID-19. The sequenced sample was peripheral blood. Here the CDR3 is given as CASSFSGLADTYEQYF. DNA sequence: TGTGCCAGCAGTTTTTCCGGACTAGCGGATACCTACGAGCAGTACTTC.